This T cell receptor (beta chain) was sequenced during a study of cytomegalovirus exposure and HLA in healthy donors. On the study more broadly: Unique TCR beta sequences numbering over 100 million came from around 180 million T cells in an earlier analysis.

This CDR3 has 13 residues. Germline V gene sequence: CDR1 SQVTM, CDR2 ANQGSEA. The germline V and J ends were trimmed by 4 bases and 1 base, with 10 bases remaining between them. Primers included in the PCR were 60 Vbeta and 13 Jbeta primers. Sequencing used immunoSEQ multiplex PCR; TCRdb keeps in-frame clones, though not all of them. The sample carries 60,000 to 70,000 clones, 65% to 70% recorded once. Broader study findings: When a later analysis compared HLA-associated TCR beta chains with equally common others, the HLA-associated chains turned out to be more clonally expanded and to have lower generation probabilities. Available immune exposure information was restricted to CMV serostatus only.

Concerning this clone: Its antigen remains unidentified.

This receptor was taken from a man aged 40-49 years in good health and CMV-seropositive. The source material was PBMCs. This sequence joins TRBV29-1 and TRBJ1-2; D is uncertain. The CDR3 sequence is CSVANLNNYGYTF. The DNA for the CDR3 is TGCAGCGTTGCCAACCTAAATAACTATGGCTACACCTTC.